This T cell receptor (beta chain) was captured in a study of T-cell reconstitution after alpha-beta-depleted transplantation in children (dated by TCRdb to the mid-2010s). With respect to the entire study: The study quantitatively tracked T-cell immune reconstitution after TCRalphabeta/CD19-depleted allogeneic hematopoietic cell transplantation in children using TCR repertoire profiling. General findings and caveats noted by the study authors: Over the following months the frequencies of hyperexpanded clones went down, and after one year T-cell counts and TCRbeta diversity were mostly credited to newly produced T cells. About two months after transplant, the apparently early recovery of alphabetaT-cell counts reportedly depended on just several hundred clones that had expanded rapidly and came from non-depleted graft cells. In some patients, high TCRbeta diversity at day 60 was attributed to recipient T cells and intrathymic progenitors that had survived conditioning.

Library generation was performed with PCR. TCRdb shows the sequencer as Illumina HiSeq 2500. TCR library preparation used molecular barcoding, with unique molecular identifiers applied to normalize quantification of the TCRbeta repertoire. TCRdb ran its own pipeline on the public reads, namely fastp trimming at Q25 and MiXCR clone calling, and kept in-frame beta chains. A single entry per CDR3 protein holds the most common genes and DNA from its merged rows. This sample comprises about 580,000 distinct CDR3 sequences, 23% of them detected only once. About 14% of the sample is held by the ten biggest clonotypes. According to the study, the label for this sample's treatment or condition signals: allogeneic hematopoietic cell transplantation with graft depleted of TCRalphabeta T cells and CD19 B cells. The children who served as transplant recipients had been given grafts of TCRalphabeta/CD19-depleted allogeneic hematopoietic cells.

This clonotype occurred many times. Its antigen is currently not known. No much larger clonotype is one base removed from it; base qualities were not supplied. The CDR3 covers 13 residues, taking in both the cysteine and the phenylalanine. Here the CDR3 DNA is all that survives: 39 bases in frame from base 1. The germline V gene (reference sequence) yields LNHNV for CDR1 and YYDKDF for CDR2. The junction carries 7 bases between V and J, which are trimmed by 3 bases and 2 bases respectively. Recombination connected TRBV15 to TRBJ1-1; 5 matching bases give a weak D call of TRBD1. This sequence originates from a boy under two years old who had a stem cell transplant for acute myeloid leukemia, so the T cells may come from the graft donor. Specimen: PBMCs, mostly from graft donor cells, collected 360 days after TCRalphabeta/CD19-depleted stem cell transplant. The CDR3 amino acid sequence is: CATSRTANTEAFF. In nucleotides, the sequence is TGTGCCACCAGCAGGACAGCTAACACTGAAGCTTTCTTT. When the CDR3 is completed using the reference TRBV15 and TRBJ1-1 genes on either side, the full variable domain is DAMVIQNPRYQVTQFGKPVTLSCSQTLNHNVMYWYQQKSSQAPKLLFHYYDKDFNNEADTPDNFQSRRPNTSFCFLDIRSPGLGDTAMYLCATSRTANTEAFFGQGTRLTVV.